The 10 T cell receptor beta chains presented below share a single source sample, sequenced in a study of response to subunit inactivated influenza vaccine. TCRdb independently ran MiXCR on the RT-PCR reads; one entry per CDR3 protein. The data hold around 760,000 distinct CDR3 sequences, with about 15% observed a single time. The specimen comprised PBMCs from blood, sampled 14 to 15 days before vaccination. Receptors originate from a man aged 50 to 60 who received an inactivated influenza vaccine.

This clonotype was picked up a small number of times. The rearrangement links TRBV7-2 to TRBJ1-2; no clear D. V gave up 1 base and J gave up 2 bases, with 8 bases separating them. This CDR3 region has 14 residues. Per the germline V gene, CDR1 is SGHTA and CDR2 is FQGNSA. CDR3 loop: CASSLETQNYGYTF. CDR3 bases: TGTGCCAGCAGCTTAGAAACACAGAACTATGGCTACACCTTC. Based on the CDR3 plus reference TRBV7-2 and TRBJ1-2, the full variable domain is GAGVSQSPSNKVTEKGKDVELRCDPISGHTALYWYRQSLGQGLEFLIYFQGNSAPDKSGLPSDRFSAERTGGSVSTLTIQRTQQEDSAVYLCASSLETQNYGYTFGSGTRLTVV.

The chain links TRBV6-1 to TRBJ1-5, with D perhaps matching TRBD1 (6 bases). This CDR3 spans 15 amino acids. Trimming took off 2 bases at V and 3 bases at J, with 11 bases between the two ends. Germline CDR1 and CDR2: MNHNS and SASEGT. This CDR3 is CASSELNRDNQPQHF. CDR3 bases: TGTGCCAGCAGTGAACTGAACAGGGACAATCAGCCCCAGCATTTT.

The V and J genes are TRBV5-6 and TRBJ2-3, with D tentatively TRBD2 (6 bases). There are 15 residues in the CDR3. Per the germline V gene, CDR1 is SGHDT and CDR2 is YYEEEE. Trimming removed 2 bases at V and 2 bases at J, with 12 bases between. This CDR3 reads CASSLRRGITDTQYF. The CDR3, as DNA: TGTGCCAGCAGCTTACGCCGGGGGATCACAGATACGCAGTATTTT.

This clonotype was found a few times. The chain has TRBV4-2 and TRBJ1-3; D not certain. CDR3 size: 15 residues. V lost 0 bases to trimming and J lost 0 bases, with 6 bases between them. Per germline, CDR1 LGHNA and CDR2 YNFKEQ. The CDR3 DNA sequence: TGTGCCAGCAGCCAAGACCAACCCTCTGGAAACACCATATATTTT. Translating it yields CASSQDQPSGNTIYF.

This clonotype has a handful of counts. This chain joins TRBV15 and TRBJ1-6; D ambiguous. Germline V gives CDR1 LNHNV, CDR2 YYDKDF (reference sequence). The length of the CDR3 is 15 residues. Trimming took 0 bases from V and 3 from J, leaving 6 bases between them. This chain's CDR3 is CATSRDAVYNSPLHF. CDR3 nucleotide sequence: TGTGCCACCAGCAGAGATGCGGTCTATAATTCACCCCTCCACTTT.

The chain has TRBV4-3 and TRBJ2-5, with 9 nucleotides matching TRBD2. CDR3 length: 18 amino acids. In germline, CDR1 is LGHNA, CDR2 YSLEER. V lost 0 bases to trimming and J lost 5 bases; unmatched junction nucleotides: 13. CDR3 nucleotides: TGCGCCAGCAGCCAAGATATCGTGGGGGCTAGCGGGGTTGAGACCCAGTACTTC. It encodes CASSQDIVGASGVETQYF.

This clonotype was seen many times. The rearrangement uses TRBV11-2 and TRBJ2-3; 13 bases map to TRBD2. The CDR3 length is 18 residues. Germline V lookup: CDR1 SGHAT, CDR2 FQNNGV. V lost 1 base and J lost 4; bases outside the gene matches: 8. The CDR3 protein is CASSLGVGLAGRSDTQYF. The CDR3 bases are TGTGCCAGCAGCTTAGGCGTGGGACTAGCGGGGCGGTCAGATACGCAGTATTTT.

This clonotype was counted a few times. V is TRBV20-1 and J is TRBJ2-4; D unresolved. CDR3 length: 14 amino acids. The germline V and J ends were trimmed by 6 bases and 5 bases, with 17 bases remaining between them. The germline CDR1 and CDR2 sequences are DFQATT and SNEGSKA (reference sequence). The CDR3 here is CSARPPGIQNIQYF. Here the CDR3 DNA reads TGCAGTGCCCGCCCTCCGGGCATCCAAAACATTCAGTACTTC.

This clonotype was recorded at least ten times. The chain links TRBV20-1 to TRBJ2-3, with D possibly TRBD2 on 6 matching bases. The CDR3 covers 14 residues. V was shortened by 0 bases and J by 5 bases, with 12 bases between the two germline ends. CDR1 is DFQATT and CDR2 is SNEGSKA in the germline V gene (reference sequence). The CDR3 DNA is TGCAGTGCTAGAGATTGGGACTTAGGAGATACGCAGTATTTT. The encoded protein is CSARDWDLGDTQYF.

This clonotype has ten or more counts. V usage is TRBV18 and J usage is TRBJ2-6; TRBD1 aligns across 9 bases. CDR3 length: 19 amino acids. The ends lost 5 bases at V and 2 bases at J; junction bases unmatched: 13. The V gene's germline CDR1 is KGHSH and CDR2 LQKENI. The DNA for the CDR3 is TGTGCCAGCTCATCAGTCTCGGGACAGGGAAAGACTGGGGCCAACGTCCTGACTTTC. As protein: CASSSVSGQGKTGANVLTF.